This T cell receptor beta chain was sequenced for a study of blood T cell repertoires in COVID-19. About the study: PBMCs, B-cell-depleted T cells, or T cells provided the cDNA or gDNA that made up the material.

The table came from immunoSEQ multiplex PCR; TCRdb's copy has only in-frame clones and leaves some out. The sample lists roughly 300,000 clones, 80% to 90% seen once, with roughly a tenth in the top ten. Across under 25 US areas, participants ranged in age from roughly 18 to 95 years. Cohorts were assigned according to the clinical history that participants reported. Cohort 3 donors were reported recovered after two negative PCRs, clearance, or symptom resolution. The CDR3 totals 13 residues. Trimming took off 8 bases at V and 1 base at J, with 11 bases between the two ends. The source material was PBMCs or T cells enriched from blood (not recorded which). The TCR sequence derives from a woman aged 18-29 years who had recovered from COVID-19. The V gene is TRBV12-3 or TRBV12-4, the J gene TRBJ1-1, with D perhaps TRBD1 (5 bases). The CDR3 sequence: CASLDGQNTEAFF. CDR3 in DNA: TGTGCCAGCCTGGACGGACAGAACACTGAAGCTTTCTTT.